The sample holds one count of the clone carrying this T cell receptor (beta chain). One end of the junction is discordant with germline, which a read error may explain. Measured with immunoSEQ multiplex PCR; TCRdb has only the in-frame clones, and not every one. This table holds around 260,000 clones, roughly 86% found once. The sample belongs to a study of blood T cell repertoires in COVID-19. The CDR3 consists of 13 residues. Germline CDR1 is ENHRY and CDR2 is SYGVKD. This chain links TRBV10-3 with TRBJ1-2; 8 nucleotides agree with TRBD1. The receptor comes from a woman aged 60-75 years with COVID-19, enrolled during active disease. Sequencing was carried out using peripheral blood. CDR3 coding DNA: TGTGCCCTCAGGACAGGGCGCGACTATGGCTACACCTTC. It specifies CALRTGRDYGYTF.